Below are 32 T cell receptor beta chains sequenced from a single sample in a study of metastatic and nonmetastatic thyroid tumors. All patients were treatment-naive before thyroid surgery. TCRdb re-called the PCR reads with MiXCR. Here the sample spans tens of thousands of clones, around 15% being singletons. Sequencing input: blood. These receptors came from a female donor with papillary thyroid cancer or a benign thyroid nodule (not recorded which). Some clones in this sample may be carry-over from other donors' samples.

V gene TRBV5-4 combines with J gene TRBJ2-7, with TRBD1 matching over 8 bases. V lost 0 bases to trimming and J lost 9 bases; unmatched junction nucleotides: 11. This CDR3 has 15 amino acids. Germline V CDR1 and CDR2: SGHNT, YYREEE (reference sequence). The CDR3, as DNA: TGTGCCAGCAGCTTGGCCCCCGGGACAGGCGACGGGCAGTACTTC. As protein: CASSLAPGTGDGQYF.

This clone showed up many times. The rearrangement joins TRBV28 to TRBJ1-6; D not certain. The CDR3 totals 14 residues. V lost 7 bases and J 2 bases, leaving 9 bases between the germline ends. In germline, CDR1 is MDHEN, CDR2 SYDVKM. This chain's CDR3 is CASNSLPYNSPLHF. The CDR3 DNA is TGTGCCAGCAACAGTCTGCCCTATAATTCACCCCTCCACTTT. Together with reference TRBV28 and TRBJ1-6, the CDR3 gives the full variable domain: DVKVTQSSRYLVKRTGEKVFLECVQDMDHENMFWYRQDPGLGLRLIYFSYDVKMKEKGDIPEGYSVSREKKERFSLILESASTNQTSMYLCASNSLPYNSPLHFGNGTRLTVT.

This clone was counted ten times or more. The rearrangement joins TRBV28 to TRBJ2-1; 9 nucleotides agree with TRBD2. Trimming cost V 10 bases and J 9 bases; bases outside gene matches: 4. The CDR3 has 11 amino acids. From germline, CDR1 is MDHEN and CDR2 SYDVKM. CDR3 region: CATTSGFEQFF. The DNA of the CDR3 is TGTGCCACGACTAGCGGATTTGAGCAGTTCTTC.

This clone was counted ten times or more. The V gene is TRBV27, the J gene TRBJ1-2; 9 positions agree with TRBD1. The CDR3 totals 16 residues. After removal of 7 bases from V and 8 bases from J, the junction contained 17 bases not matched to a gene. Germline V gene data show CDR1 as MNHEY and CDR2 as SMNVEV (reference sequence). This CDR3 reads CASTQPGQGAQDGYTF. The CDR3 coding sequence is TGTGCCAGCACCCAACCGGGACAGGGTGCCCAGGACGGCTACACCTTC.

This clone occurred many times. The chain joins TRBV20-1 to TRBJ2-7, with TRBD2 as a possible D gene (6 bases). The CDR3 runs to 15 residues. Germline CDR1 and CDR2: DFQATT and SNEGSKA (reference sequence). V dropped 6 bases and J dropped 2 bases, with 20 bases sitting between them. Here the CDR3 DNA reads TGCAGTGCCAATAACCCGGGGAGGAGCGCCTACGAGCAGTACTTC. Translated, it gives CSANNPGRSAYEQYF.

This clone was counted a few times. The conserved final phenylalanine or tryptophan is absent from the CDR3, which likely points to a read error. V and J are TRBV6-5 and TRBJ2-7; no firm D call. Germline CDR1 is MNHEY and CDR2 is SVGAGI. The CDR3 sequence is 11 residues long. CDR3 amino acids: CAISYGYEQYS. As DNA, the CDR3 is TGTGCCATCAGTTACGGGTACGAGCAGTACTCC.

V gene TRBV11-2 combines with J gene TRBJ1-5; weak D call: TRBD1 (6 bases). Germline CDR1 reads SGHAT; CDR2 reads FQNNGV. This CDR3 region has 13 residues. The ends were cut back, 1 base at V and 6 bases at J, with 7 bases in the middle. The chain's CDR3 is CASSLGGLQPQHF. The CDR3 nucleotides are TGTGCCAGCAGCTTAGGGGGGCTTCAGCCCCAGCATTTT.

This clone occurred once. The chain employs TRBV30 and TRBJ1-2, with 7 bases that match TRBD1. The CDR3 extends over 14 amino acids. The V gene end was trimmed by 0 bases and the J gene end by 4 bases; junction bases not matched to a gene: 5. Germline V CDR1 and CDR2: GTSNPN, SVGIG (reference sequence). The CDR3 spells CAWSVDRDSYGYTF. The CDR3 nucleotides are TGTGCCTGGAGTGTCGACCGGGACAGCTATGGCTACACCTTC.

V usage is TRBV4-1 and J usage is TRBJ1-1; 8 nucleotides line up with TRBD1. The germline V gene encodes CDR1 MGHRA and CDR2 YSYEKL. V was pared by 3 bases and J by 2 bases, with 5 bases of the junction left unmatched. The CDR3 covers 15 residues. In nucleotides, the CDR3 is TGCGCCAGCAGCCAGGCGGACAGGGTCAACACTGAAGCTTTCTTT. Protein: CASSQADRVNTEAFF.

The chain has TRBV20-1 and TRBJ1-2; 9 positions match TRBD1. Trimming at V came to 4 bases and at J to 8 bases, leaving 11 bases not matched to a gene. There are 14 residues in the CDR3. Germline assignment: CDR1 DFQATT and CDR2 SNEGSKA (reference sequence). DNA of the CDR3: TGCAGTGCTACAGTCGGGACAGGGATGGACGGCTACACCTTC. This sequence encodes CSATVGTGMDGYTF.

Judged by abundance, this clone is medium-sized. The chain links TRBV20-1 to TRBJ1-2, with 8 bases aligning to TRBD1. This CDR3 is built from 14 residues. Trimming at V came to 2 bases and at J to 11 bases, leaving 13 bases not matched to a gene. The germline V gene encodes CDR1 DFQATT and CDR2 SNEGSKA (reference sequence). CDR3 region: CSARPDRELLSYTF. The CDR3 coding sequence is TGCAGTGCTAGACCGGACAGGGAGTTGCTGAGTTACACCTTC.

Concerning this clone itself: Germline is not matched at one junction end, which may reflect a read error. The V and J genes are TRBV5-1 and TRBJ1-1; D gene ambiguous. The CDR3 has 17 amino acids. Germline values: CDR1 SGHRS, CDR2 YFSETQ. CDR3 sequence reads: CASRWQSCIGVDTGAFF. The CDR3 DNA reads TGCGCCAGCAGGTGGCAGTCGTGCATAGGAGTTGACACTGGAGCTTTCTTT.

This clone was counted many times. The rearrangement uses TRBV7-3 and TRBJ2-1; unclear D gene. V was cut by 1 base and J by 4 bases, with 11 bases left in between. CDR3 length equals 15 residues. Germline lookup yields CDR1 SGHTA and CDR2 FQGTGA. The CDR3: CASSLKATAYNEQFF. The CDR3 coding sequence is TGTGCCAGCAGCTTAAAAGCAACAGCGTACAATGAGCAGTTCTTC.

This clone appeared once. This chain uses TRBV20-1 with TRBJ2-3; TRBD2 matches at 12 bases. This CDR3 spans 17 amino acids. CDR1 is DFQATT and CDR2 is SNEGSKA in the germline V gene (reference sequence). V was pared by 4 bases and J by 3 bases, with 11 bases of the junction left unmatched. For the CDR3, the DNA is TGCAGTGCTAAGGACCCAACACTAGCGGGAGGAACAGATACGCAGTATTTT. It is translated as CSAKDPTLAGGTDTQYF.

This clone is medium-sized. V and J are TRBV28 and TRBJ2-7, with D maybe TRBD1 (6 bases). With 8 bases removed from V and 2 bases from J, the gap between germline ends came to 10 bases. Germline CDR1 reads MDHEN; CDR2 reads SYDVKM. The CDR3 spans 12 residues. The CDR3 is CASETGTYEQYF. For the CDR3, the DNA is TGTGCCAGCGAAACAGGGACCTACGAGCAGTACTTC.

This clone has ten or more counts. The rearrangement uses TRBV28 and TRBJ1-1, with a possible D match to TRBD1 (6 bases). CDR1 is MDHEN, CDR2 SYDVKM, per germline. The CDR3 has 15 amino acids. Trimming pared 3 bases from V and 0 bases from J, leaving 11 bases between. This CDR3 is CASSLGGGMNTEAFF. CDR3 sequence (DNA): TGTGCCAGCAGTTTGGGAGGGGGAATGAACACTGAAGCTTTCTTT.

This chain joins TRBV11-2 and TRBJ2-5, with D possibly being TRBD2 (6 bases). The ends were cut back, 3 bases at V and 2 bases at J, with 13 bases in the middle. This CDR3 region has 15 residues. From germline, CDR1 is SGHAT and CDR2 FQNNGV. This CDR3 is CASSLVAGRQETQYF. The CDR3 nucleotides are TGTGCCAGCAGCTTGGTGGCGGGGCGACAAGAGACCCAGTACTTC.

This clone was seen a few times. Sequence at one end of the junction differs from germline and may be a read error. This rearrangement joins TRBV12-3 or TRBV12-4 to TRBJ1-4; D unclear. The CDR3 has 13 residues. The CDR3: CASSLNVSQKLSF. The CDR3 region has the DNA TGTGCCAGCAGTTTGAATGTGAGTCAAAAACTGTCTTTT.

The rearrangement joins TRBV20-1 to TRBJ2-5; TRBD1 matches 8 bases. V lost 5 bases, J lost 5 bases, and 4 bases stayed unmatched. The CDR3 covers 12 residues. CDR1 is DFQATT and CDR2 is SNEGSKA in the germline V gene (reference sequence). For the CDR3, the DNA is TGCAGTGCTTTTCGGGACAGGGAGACCCAGTACTTC. Protein product: CSAFRDRETQYF.

The chain recombines TRBV6-5 with TRBJ1-2, with TRBD1 as a possible D gene (6 bases). Germline V gene data show CDR1 as MNHEY and CDR2 as SVGAGI. The CDR3 loop spans 13 amino acids. V lost 3 bases and J 5 bases, leaving 10 bases between the germline ends. As DNA, the CDR3 is TGTGCCAGCAGTTATCGGGACACGTATGGCTACACCTTC. Translating it yields CASSYRDTYGYTF.

There are many counts of this clone. The gene calls are TRBV5-1 and TRBJ2-3; the D gene could be TRBD1 or TRBD2 (5 bases each). Trimming stripped 1 base from V and 4 bases from J, with 10 bases between. Germline loops: CDR1 SGHRS, CDR2 YFSETQ. The CDR3 runs to 14 residues. CDR3 residues: CASSLQGVADTQYF. CDR3 DNA sequence: TGCGCCAGCAGCTTGCAGGGAGTGGCAGATACGCAGTATTTT. The full variable domain, its missing parts supplied by reference TRBV5-1 and TRBJ2-3, is KAGVTQTPRYLIKTRGQQVTLSCSPISGHRSVSWYQQTPGQGLQFLFEYFSETQRNKGNFPGRFSGRQFSNSRSEMNVSTLELGDSALYLCASSLQGVADTQYFGPGTRLTVL.

This clone ranks as medium-sized (0.01 to 0.1%). The gene calls are TRBV18 and TRBJ2-7, with 9 nucleotides matching TRBD2. The CDR3 consists of 13 residues. Trimming removed 4 bases from V and 7 bases from J; junction bases left unmatched: 5. Germline V gene sequence: CDR1 KGHSH, CDR2 LQKENI. The CDR3: CASSLLAGEEQYF. DNA for the CDR3: TGTGCCAGCTCACTACTAGCGGGCGAAGAGCAGTACTTC.

This clone was detected ten times or more. This chain uses TRBV7-9 with TRBJ2-5, with 7 bases aligning to TRBD2. CDR1 and CDR2 (germline): SEHNR, FQNEAQ (reference sequence). This CDR3 comprises 13 residues. The V segment lost 1 base and the J segment 4 bases; nucleotides outside the gene matches: 0. The CDR3 loop is CASSLGGGETQYF. As DNA, the CDR3 is TGTGCCAGCAGCTTAGGGGGGGGAGAGACCCAGTACTTC.

This clone was seen repeatedly, ten times or more. The genes are TRBV9 and TRBJ2-5; D not certain. CDR3 length equals 16 residues. Germline V gives CDR1 SGDLS, CDR2 YYNGEE. Trimming took 0 bases from V and 2 from J, leaving 14 bases between them. The CDR3 coding sequence is TGTGCCAGCAGCGTAGGTCCCCGGCGCCAACAAGAGACCCAGTACTTC. This translates into CASSVGPRRQQETQYF.

This clone was counted only a few times. A much bigger clone sits one base away, suggesting this may be a read error. A read error is likely, as this CDR3 ends without the conserved phenylalanine or tryptophan. The V and J genes are TRBV20-1 and TRBJ2-5, with D unclear. Looked up from germline, CDR1 is DFQATT and CDR2 is SNEGSKA (reference sequence). CDR3 length: 13 amino acids. The ends were cut back, 1 base at V and 7 bases at J, with 13 bases in the middle. CDR3 coding DNA: TGCAGTGCTAGAGGGCGCAATCATGCGACCCAGTACCTC. This codes for CSARGRNHATQYL.

This clone was counted many times. The V gene is TRBV15, the J gene TRBJ1-5; D is unresolved. With 5 bases removed from V and 0 bases from J, the gap between germline ends came to 11 bases. Per germline, CDR1 LNHNV and CDR2 YYDKDF (reference sequence). The CDR3 has 15 amino acids. CDR3 DNA sequence: TGTGCCACCAGCGGAGGGTCCTCTAGCAATCAGCCCCAGCATTTT. This translates into CATSGGSSSNQPQHF.

This clone was detected ten times or more. V is TRBV15 and J is TRBJ2-2; D may be TRBD2 (5 bases). CDR3 length: 17 amino acids. The V end was cut by 0 bases, the J end by 6 bases, with 17 bases between. The V gene's germline CDR1 is LNHNV and CDR2 YYDKDF (reference sequence). The CDR3 DNA is TGTGCCACCAGCAGAGAGGGGAGTTGGCTAGTGGCCGGGGAGCTGTTTTTT. This sequence encodes CATSREGSWLVAGELFF.

This clone was counted many times. The J gene is TRBJ2-2, the V gene TRBV20-1, with D perhaps TRBD2 (6 bases). V lost 0 bases to trimming and J lost 0 bases, with 14 bases between them. Germline V gives CDR1 DFQATT, CDR2 SNEGSKA (reference sequence). This CDR3 is 17 amino acids long. This CDR3 is CSARDSEGGTNTGELFF. In DNA form, the CDR3 reads TGCAGTGCTAGAGATTCTGAGGGAGGAACGAACACCGGGGAGCTGTTTTTT.

Ten or more counts support this clone. The genes are TRBV20-1 and TRBJ2-5; no reliable D call. The CDR3 sequence is 13 residues long. V was pared by 0 bases and J by 4 bases, with 9 bases between. The V gene's germline CDR1 is DFQATT and CDR2 SNEGSKA (reference sequence). CDR3 sequence: CSARDGRVETQYF. The CDR3 DNA is TGCAGTGCTAGAGACGGACGGGTAGAGACCCAGTACTTC.

This clone has a count of ten or more. The CDR3 nucleotides read TGTGCCAGCAGCACAATGGGGACACGGAGCACAGATACGCAGTATTTT. Translated: CASSTMGTRSTDTQYF. V and J are TRBV28 and TRBJ2-3, with D possibly matching TRBD1 (6 bases). The CDR3 is 16 amino acids. The germline V gene has CDR1 MDHEN and CDR2 SYDVKM. Trimming took 6 bases from V and 0 from J, leaving 16 bases between them.

This clone came up many times. The rearrangement joins TRBV5-1 to TRBJ2-2; D is undetermined. CDR1 is SGHRS and CDR2 is YFSETQ in the germline V gene. Trimming cost V 0 bases and J 8 bases, with 11 bases left between them. The CDR3 is made up of 14 amino acids. The CDR3 nucleotides are TGCGCCAGCAGCTTGGCTGCGGTATCTGGGGAGCTGTTTTTT. Its protein is CASSLAAVSGELFF.

This clone was observed at least ten times. This chain connects TRBV24-1 to TRBJ2-2; no clear D gene. This CDR3 contains 15 residues. Trimming removed 4 bases from V and 2 bases from J, with 10 bases in between. Per the germline V gene, CDR1 is KGHDR and CDR2 is SFDVKD. The CDR3 spells CATSDPRTNTGELFF. The CDR3 DNA sequence: TGTGCCACCAGTGACCCTCGAACCAACACCGGGGAGCTGTTTTTT.